The next 13 T cell receptor beta chains were all read from a single sample in a study of blood T cell repertoires in COVID-19. Assay: immunoSEQ multiplex PCR; the TCRdb copy retains only in-frame clones and omits some. This sample has 200,000 to 250,000 clones, with 83% found just once. The material sequenced was PBMCs or T cells enriched from blood (not recorded which). These receptors originate from a woman between 45 and 60 years old who had been exposed to COVID-19.

This clone was seen only once. The V gene is TRBV9, the J gene TRBJ2-5, with D maybe TRBD2 (5 bases). Trimming stripped 3 bases from V and 5 bases from J, with 17 bases between. This CDR3 contains 15 residues. CDR1 is SGDLS and CDR2 is YYNGEE in the germline V gene. CDR3 residues: CASSAAGVYPETQYF. DNA for the CDR3: TGTGCCAGCAGCGCCGCGGGTGTTTACCCTGAGACCCAGTACTTC. The whole variable domain, filled in from reference TRBV9 and TRBJ2-5, reads DSGVTQTPKHLITATGQRVTLRCSPRSGDLSVYWYQQSLDQGLQFLIQYYNGEERAKGNILERFSAQQFPDLHSELNLSSLELGDSALYFCASSAAGVYPETQYFGPGTRLLVL.

This clone was seen only once. The J gene is TRBJ2-7, the V gene TRBV24-1, with 8 bases lining up with TRBD1. Unmatched junction bases numbered 10, after V lost 5 bases and J lost 11 bases. Germline CDR1 KGHDR, CDR2 SFDVKD. This CDR3 has 13 residues. The CDR3 DNA sequence: TGTGCCACCAGTGCGTCAGACAGGGGAAGGAAGTACTTC. Protein sequence: CATSASDRGRKYF.

This clone was detected only once. This chain joins TRBV7-2 and TRBJ2-5; 12 positions agree with TRBD2. Germline trimming cut 5 bases from V and 2 bases from J; bases unmatched to any gene: 6. In germline, CDR1 is SGHTA, CDR2 FQGNSA. This CDR3 is built from 16 residues. The CDR3 DNA is TGTGCCAGCAGCATGGCTGGACTAGCGGGGCAAGAGACCCAGTACTTC. It codes for CASSMAGLAGQETQYF.

This chain connects TRBV28 to TRBJ1-5; D call uncertain. V was shortened by 3 bases and J by 6 bases, with 9 bases between the two germline ends. The CDR3 loop spans 13 amino acids. Germline values: CDR1 MDHEN, CDR2 SYDVKM. The CDR3 spells CASSLQRTQPQHF. CDR3 DNA: TGTGCCAGCAGTTTGCAGCGAACTCAGCCCCAGCATTTT.

The chain uses TRBV12-5 and TRBJ1-3, with TRBD1 as a possible D gene (6 bases). The germline gives CDR1 LGHNT, CDR2 FRNRAP. CDR3 length: 16 amino acids. V lost 5 bases and J 0 bases, leaving 14 bases between the germline ends. CDR3: CASGPRTARSGNTIYF. The CDR3 bases are TGTGCTAGTGGTCCCAGGACAGCCCGCTCTGGAAACACCATATATTTT.

The rearrangement uses TRBV18 and TRBJ1-5; D is uncertain. Trimming removed 3 bases from V and 0 bases from J, with 9 bases in between. CDR3 size: 15 residues. Germline-derived CDR1 and CDR2 are KGHSH and LQKENI. The CDR3 DNA is TGTGCCAGCTCACCCCGACGGGATAGCAATCAGCCCCAGCATTTT. This encodes CASSPRRDSNQPQHF.

This clone was seen only a few times. V gene TRBV15 combines with J gene TRBJ1-2; TRBD1 aligns across 7 bases. CDR3 length equals 16 residues. In germline, CDR1 is LNHNV, CDR2 YYDKDF (reference sequence). Losses at the gene ends were 0 bases for V and 7 bases for J; bases not matched to a gene: 11. The CDR3 is CATSRDARQGRGGYTF. The CDR3 nucleotides are TGTGCCACCAGCAGAGATGCGAGACAGGGAAGGGGTGGCTACACCTTC.

The chain combines TRBV7-9 with TRBJ1-2, with unresolved D. The CDR3 has 11 amino acids. The V gene's germline CDR1 is SEHNR and CDR2 FQNEAQ (reference sequence). With 2 bases removed from V and 5 bases from J, the gap between germline ends came to 3 bases. The CDR3 nucleotides read TGTGCCAGCAGCTTATATTATGGCTACACCTTC. Its protein is CASSLYYGYTF. The full variable domain, with the rest looked up from reference TRBV7-9 and TRBJ1-2, is DTGVSQNPRHKITKRGQNVTFRCDPISEHNRLYWYRQTLGQGPEFLTYFQNEAQLEKSRLLSDRFSAERPKGSFSTLEIQRTEQGDSAMYLCASSLYYGYTFGSGTRLTVV.

Here the CDR3 reads CASSRLRDRATGELFF. Written as DNA, the CDR3 is TGTGCCAGCAGTCGACTTCGGGACAGGGCCACCGGGGAGCTGTTTTTT. The genes are TRBV27 and TRBJ2-2, with 9 bases matching TRBD1. Germline V gene lookup returns CDR1 MNHEY and CDR2 SMNVEV (reference sequence). The CDR3 totals 16 residues. J was trimmed by 4 bases and V by 5 bases; bases with no gene match: 8.

This sequence joins TRBV11-2 and TRBJ2-5, with TRBD2 matching 8 bases. Trimming took 0 bases from V and 0 from J; bases not matched to a gene: 3. This CDR3 is built from 16 residues. Germline CDR1 is SGHAT and CDR2 is FQNNGV. DNA of the CDR3: TGTGCCAGCAGCTTAGAACTAGCGGTATACCAAGAGACCCAGTACTTC. It is translated as CASSLELAVYQETQYF.

The chain recombines TRBV6-5 with TRBJ1-2, with 7 bases identical to TRBD1. CDR1 MNHEY and CDR2 SVGAGI come from the germline V gene. This CDR3 region has 14 residues. V lost 6 bases and J lost 7; bases outside the gene matches: 11. The CDR3 spells CASSHPQGLGGYTF. The CDR3, as DNA: TGTGCCAGCAGCCACCCACAGGGGCTGGGTGGCTACACCTTC.

This chain connects TRBV19 to TRBJ2-7; maybe TRBD2 (6 bases). CDR1 is LNHDA, CDR2 SQIVND, per germline (reference sequence). Trimming took off 1 base at V and 4 bases at J, with 17 bases between the two ends. The CDR3 consists of 16 residues. This chain's CDR3 is CASSIGGGTGLYEQYF. CDR3 bases: TGTGCCAGTAGTATAGGCGGCGGGACGGGACTTTACGAGCAGTACTTC.

The rearrangement joins TRBV2 to TRBJ2-7, with a tentative D call TRBD1 (6 bases). CDR3 length: 15 residues. V lost 6 bases and J lost 2, with 17 bases in between. The germline V gene has CDR1 SNHLY and CDR2 FYNNEI. The CDR3 spells CASSSYSGTTYEQYF. CDR3 DNA: TGTGCCAGCAGCTCGTACTCCGGGACAACCTACGAGCAGTACTTC.